One sample yielded the 24 T cell receptor beta chains listed below, sequenced in a study of blood T cell repertoires in COVID-19. TCRdb's copy holds only in-frame clones and misses some; the assay was immunoSEQ multiplex PCR. The table has approximately 150,000 clones, over 65% seen once. Sequencing was done on a sample of peripheral blood. These receptors were taken from a human donor in a cohort sampled during active COVID-19.

V and J are TRBV19 and TRBJ1-5; 7 positions agree with TRBD1. Trimming removed 7 bases from V and 9 bases from J; junction bases left unmatched: 3. CDR3 length: 11 residues. Germline assignment: CDR1 LNHDA and CDR2 SQIVND (reference sequence). The DNA of the CDR3 is TGTGCCAGTAAAGCAGGGGGGCCCCAGCATTTT. It codes for CASKAGGPQHF.

The chain is built from TRBV9 and TRBJ2-1; weak D call: TRBD2 (6 bases). Germline CDR1 is SGDLS and CDR2 is YYNGEE. V lost 0 bases and J lost 9, with 10 bases in between. The length of the CDR3 is 13 residues. CDR3 coding DNA: TGTGCCAGCAGCGTAGGGGGAGGAGGTGAGCAGTTCTTC. It specifies CASSVGGGGEQFF.

This chain joins TRBV5-6 and TRBJ2-1; 10 bases align to TRBD1. Trimming cost V 4 bases and J 9 bases; bases outside gene matches: 10. Germline CDR1 is SGHDT and CDR2 is YYEEEE. The CDR3 consists of 15 residues. DNA of the CDR3: TGTGCCAGCAGCGTGGGGAGACAGGGGGCCGCTGAGCAGTTCTTC. Its protein product is CASSVGRQGAAEQFF.

The sample holds one count of this clone. The genes are TRBV5-1 and TRBJ2-4, with TRBD1 identical over 7 bases. There are 14 residues in the CDR3. From germline, CDR1 is SGHRS and CDR2 YFSETQ. With V trimmed by 4 bases and J by 6 bases, 7 bases remained unmatched. The CDR3 DNA follows: TGCGCCAGCAGCCCAGAGACAGGGACAAACATTCAGTACTTC. Translated: CASSPETGTNIQYF.

V is TRBV2 and J is TRBJ1-4; D gene ambiguous. Trimming shortened V by 2 bases and J by 5 bases, and 15 bases separated the two germline ends. This CDR3 contains 16 residues. Germline V gene sequence: CDR1 SNHLY, CDR2 FYNNEI. CDR3 nucleotide sequence: TGTGCCAGCAGTGAATTACTAGATCGGGTAAATGAAAAACTGTTTTTT. Translation: CASSELLDRVNEKLFF.

The chain joins TRBV2 to TRBJ2-7; D is unclear. The CDR3 is 15 amino acids. Germline CDR1 reads SNHLY; CDR2 reads FYNNEI. The V end lost 0 bases, the J end lost 3 bases, and 12 bases lay between the germline ends. The CDR3: CASSEARGPDYEQYF. CDR3 coding DNA: TGTGCCAGCAGTGAAGCGCGCGGCCCAGACTACGAGCAGTACTTC.

The chain joins TRBV3-1 (or the pseudogene TRBV3-2) to TRBJ1-5; D perhaps matches TRBD1 (6 bases). The CDR3 totals 15 residues. Germline V lookup: CDR1 LGHDT, CDR2 YNNKEL (reference sequence). V was trimmed by 4 bases and J by 8 bases, leaving 18 bases between them. The CDR3 DNA sequence: TGTGCCAGCAGCCCATTTTGGGGGCCCGACGAGCCCCAGCATTTT. Its protein product is CASSPFWGPDEPQHF.

With respect to this clone: The limits of the CDR3 on the DNA are not certain, so only TCRdb's listed CDR3 is given. The chain is built from TRBV30 and TRBJ2-7; TRBD1 is the table's D call, not checked against the DNA. Looked up from germline, CDR1 is GTSNPN and CDR2 is SVGIG (reference sequence). The CDR3 contains 11 residues when both ends are counted. The CDR3 reads CAWGTGATGYF.

This clone was picked up a small number of times. DNA of the CDR3: TGCGCCAGCAGCTTTACTAGCGGGAGCGATGAGCAGTTCTTC. It codes for CASSFTSGSDEQFF. This chain connects TRBV5-1 to TRBJ2-1; 11 bases agree with TRBD2. Germline CDR1 and CDR2: SGHRS and YFSETQ. V lost 2 bases, J lost 8 bases, and 3 bases stayed unmatched. The CDR3 runs to 14 residues.

This clone was seen once. V and J are TRBV11-3 and TRBJ2-7, with 10 nucleotides matching TRBD1. Germline V gives CDR1 SGHNT, CDR2 YENEEA. There are 15 residues in the CDR3. The junction had 2 bases not matched to a gene; V was cut back by 3 bases and J by 0 bases. The CDR3, as DNA: TGTGCCAGCAGCTTTGGGACAGGGGCCTCCTACGAGCAGTACTTC. Translation gives CASSFGTGASYEQYF.

This clone was detected once. V is TRBV27 and J is TRBJ1-5; 7 bases fit TRBD1. This CDR3 has 13 residues. Germline V gene lookup returns CDR1 MNHEY and CDR2 SMNVEV (reference sequence). The V segment lost 6 bases and the J segment 3 bases; nucleotides outside the gene matches: 2. The CDR3, as DNA: TGTGCCAGCAGGGACAGGATCAATCAGCCCCAGCATTTT. Its protein product is CASRDRINQPQHF.

This clone has only one observation. The chain joins TRBV15 to TRBJ2-7; D may be TRBD2 (5 bases). The CDR3 extends over 12 amino acids. Germline values: CDR1 LNHNV, CDR2 YYDKDF (reference sequence). V dropped 3 bases and J dropped 8 bases, with 11 bases sitting between them. This CDR3 is CATSRDFGKQYV. CDR3 in DNA: TGTGCCACCAGCAGGGACTTCGGGAAGCAGTACGTC.

J is TRBJ2-3 and V is TRBV5-1; 7 bases are a match to TRBD1. V dropped 4 bases and J dropped 6; count of bases not matched to a gene: 14. CDR1 is SGHRS, CDR2 YFSETQ, per germline. The CDR3 consists of 16 residues. The CDR3 coding sequence is TGCGCCAGCAGCCCCCTCCCGGGACAGCTAGGGGATACGCAGTATTTT. Its translation is CASSPLPGQLGDTQYF.

The chain combines TRBV28 with TRBJ1-4; 7 bases agree with TRBD1. Unmatched junction bases numbered 8, after V lost 5 bases and J lost 5 bases. This CDR3 spans 15 amino acids. The germline gives CDR1 MDHEN, CDR2 SYDVKM. The CDR3 region has the DNA TGTGCCAGCAGTCCAGAGGGACAGAGAAATGAAAAACTGTTTTTT. This gives the protein CASSPEGQRNEKLFF.

The sample holds a few counts of this clone. The gene calls are TRBV6-5 and TRBJ1-1, with D possibly being TRBD1 (5 bases). In germline, CDR1 is MNHEY, CDR2 SVGAGI. This CDR3 spans 14 amino acids. The V and J ends lost 4 bases and 4 bases respectively, with 13 bases between them. CDR3 sequence (DNA): TGTGCCAGCAGTTCAGACACGGGGGGCACTGAAGCTTTCTTT. The encoded protein is CASSSDTGGTEAFF.

The chain links TRBV10-3 to TRBJ1-4, with 9 bases aligning to TRBD1. Germline V gene lookup returns CDR1 ENHRY and CDR2 SYGVKD. V shed 6 bases and J 8 bases; nucleotides not matched to a gene: 1. CDR3 length: 12 amino acids. The CDR3 reads CAISGTGEKLFF. The CDR3 coding sequence is TGTGCCATCAGCGGGACAGGGGAAAAACTGTTTTTT.

V usage is TRBV19 and J usage is TRBJ1-6, with D possibly matching TRBD1 (5 bases). This CDR3 has 14 residues. V was trimmed by 4 bases and J by 6 bases, leaving 10 bases between them. CDR1 is LNHDA and CDR2 is SQIVND in the germline V gene (reference sequence). The CDR3 region is CASSTLQGNSPLHF. CDR3 nucleotides: TGTGCCAGTAGTACCCTTCAGGGTAATTCACCCCTCCACTTT.

This clone has just one count. The chain uses TRBV6-5 and TRBJ2-5; 11 nucleotides match TRBD1. V was pared by 10 bases and J by 5 bases, with 12 bases of the junction left unmatched. This CDR3 has 15 amino acids. The V gene's germline CDR1 is MNHEY and CDR2 SVGAGI. Here the CDR3 reads CATARTGGEGETQYF. The CDR3 DNA reads TGTGCCACCGCCCGGACAGGGGGCGAAGGGGAGACCCAGTACTTC.

V usage is TRBV11-2 and J usage is TRBJ2-7; a weak D match, TRBD1 (6 bases). The germline V and J ends were trimmed by 8 bases and 5 bases, with 19 bases remaining between them. The CDR3 contains 14 residues. Germline CDR1 is SGHAT and CDR2 is FQNNGV. The CDR3 nucleotides read TGTGCCAGCGGCCTAACAGGGCTACGAGACGAGCAGTACGTC. Translation gives CASGLTGLRDEQYV.

This clone has ten or more counts. This rearrangement joins TRBV19 to TRBJ1-4; TRBD1 matches at 8 bases. CDR1 LNHDA and CDR2 SQIVND come from the germline V gene (reference sequence). CDR3 length: 17 residues. V dropped 3 bases and J dropped 1; count of bases not matched to a gene: 7. Here the CDR3 DNA reads TGTGCCAGTAGTATCGAACAGGGGGTGTTAACTAATGAAAAACTGTTTTTT. Encoded protein: CASSIEQGVLTNEKLFF.

This clone occurred a few times. CDR3 DNA: TGCGCCAGCAGCCCATCCGGGACAGGGGTTTACGAGCAGTACTTC. It encodes CASSPSGTGVYEQYF. The chain couples TRBV5-1 to TRBJ2-7, with 10 bases lining up with TRBD1. Germline CDR1 SGHRS, CDR2 YFSETQ. There are 15 residues in the CDR3. Trimming at V came to 4 bases and at J to 4 bases, leaving 8 bases not matched to a gene.

The gene calls are TRBV15 and TRBJ2-3; 8 bases line up with TRBD1. V lost 1 base, J lost 2 bases, and 5 bases stayed unmatched. The CDR3 is 16 residues long. Looked up from germline, CDR1 is LNHNV and CDR2 is YYDKDF (reference sequence). The CDR3 nucleotides read TGTGCCACCAGCAGAGCGACAGGGGTAGTCACAGATACGCAGTATTTT. Translated: CATSRATGVVTDTQYF.

V gene TRBV7-8 combines with J gene TRBJ1-5; 9 nucleotides align to TRBD1. V was pared by 3 bases and J by 6 bases, with 6 bases of the junction left unmatched. Germline CDR1 SGHVS, CDR2 FQNEAQ. This CDR3 has 15 amino acids. This CDR3 is CASSFSGTGFQPQHF. The CDR3 region has the DNA TGTGCCAGCAGCTTTTCCGGGACAGGGTTTCAGCCCCAGCATTTT.

The rearrangement links TRBV9 to TRBJ2-7; a weak D match, TRBD1 (6 bases). The V and J ends lost 4 bases and 0 bases respectively, with 11 bases between them. CDR1 is SGDLS and CDR2 is YYNGEE in the germline V gene. This CDR3 is built from 14 residues. The CDR3 nucleotides read TGTGCCAGCAGCCCACGGACAGTCTCCTACGAGCAGTACTTC. It encodes CASSPRTVSYEQYF.